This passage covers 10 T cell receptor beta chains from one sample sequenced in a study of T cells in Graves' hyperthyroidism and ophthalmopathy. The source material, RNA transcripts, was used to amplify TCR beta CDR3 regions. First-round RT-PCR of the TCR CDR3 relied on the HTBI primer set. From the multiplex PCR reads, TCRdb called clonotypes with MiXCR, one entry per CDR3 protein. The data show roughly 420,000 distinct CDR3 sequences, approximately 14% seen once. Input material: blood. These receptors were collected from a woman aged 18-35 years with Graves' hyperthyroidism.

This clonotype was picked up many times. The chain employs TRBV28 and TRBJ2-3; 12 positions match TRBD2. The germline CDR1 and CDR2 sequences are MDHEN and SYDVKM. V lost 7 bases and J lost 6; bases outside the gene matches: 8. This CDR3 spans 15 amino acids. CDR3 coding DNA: TGTGCCAGCAAAACCCTAGCGGGAGGGGAGGATACGCAGTATTTT. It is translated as CASKTLAGGEDTQYF. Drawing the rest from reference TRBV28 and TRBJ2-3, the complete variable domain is DVKVTQSSRYLVKRTGEKVFLECVQDMDHENMFWYRQDPGLGLRLIYFSYDVKMKEKGDIPEGYSVSREKKERFSLILESASTNQTSMYLCASKTLAGGEDTQYFGPGTRLTVL.

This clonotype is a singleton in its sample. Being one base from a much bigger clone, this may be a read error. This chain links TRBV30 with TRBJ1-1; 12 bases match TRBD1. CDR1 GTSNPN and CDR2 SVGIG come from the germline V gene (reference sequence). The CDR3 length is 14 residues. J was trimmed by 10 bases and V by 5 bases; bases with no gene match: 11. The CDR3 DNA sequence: TGTGCCTGGGCCACCGGGACAGGGGGCCTTGGAGCTTTCTTT. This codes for CAWATGTGGLGAFF.

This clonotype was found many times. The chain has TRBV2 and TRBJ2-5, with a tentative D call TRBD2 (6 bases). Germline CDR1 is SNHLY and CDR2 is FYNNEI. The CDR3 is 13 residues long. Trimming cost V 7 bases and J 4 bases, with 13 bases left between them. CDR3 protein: CASNLQGGETQYF. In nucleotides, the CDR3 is TGTGCCAGCAACCTCCAGGGAGGAGAGACCCAGTACTTC.

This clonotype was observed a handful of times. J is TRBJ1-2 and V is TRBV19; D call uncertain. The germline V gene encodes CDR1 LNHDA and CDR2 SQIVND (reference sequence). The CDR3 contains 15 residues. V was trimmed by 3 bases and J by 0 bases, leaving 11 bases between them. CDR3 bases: TGTGCCAGTAGTATCCGGGCAGAGACTAACTATGGCTACACCTTC. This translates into CASSIRAETNYGYTF.

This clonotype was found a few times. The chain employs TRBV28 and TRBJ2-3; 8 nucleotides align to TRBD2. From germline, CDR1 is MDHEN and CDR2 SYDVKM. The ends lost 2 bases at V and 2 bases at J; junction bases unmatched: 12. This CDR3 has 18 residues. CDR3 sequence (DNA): TGTGCCAGCAGTTTAATCGATTCGGCTAGCGGGTACACAGATACGCAGTATTTT. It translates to CASSLIDSASGYTDTQYF.

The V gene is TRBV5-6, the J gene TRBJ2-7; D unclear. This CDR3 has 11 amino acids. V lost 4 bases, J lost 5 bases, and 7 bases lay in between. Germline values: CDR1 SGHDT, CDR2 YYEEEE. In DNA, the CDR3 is TGTGCCAGCAGCCTACGTAACGAGCAGTACTTC. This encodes CASSLRNEQYF. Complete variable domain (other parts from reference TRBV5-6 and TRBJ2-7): DAGVTQSPTHLIKTRGQQVTLRCSPKSGHDTVSWYQQALGQGPQFIFQYYEEEERQRGNFPDRFSGHQFPNYSSELNVNALLLGDSALYLCASSLRNEQYFGPGTRLTVT.

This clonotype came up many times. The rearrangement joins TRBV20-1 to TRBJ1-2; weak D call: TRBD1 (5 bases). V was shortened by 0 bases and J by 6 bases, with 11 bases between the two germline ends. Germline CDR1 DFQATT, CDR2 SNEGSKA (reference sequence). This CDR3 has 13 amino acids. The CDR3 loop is CSARDLGTDGYTF. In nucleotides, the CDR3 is TGCAGTGCTAGAGATCTAGGGACCGATGGCTACACCTTC.

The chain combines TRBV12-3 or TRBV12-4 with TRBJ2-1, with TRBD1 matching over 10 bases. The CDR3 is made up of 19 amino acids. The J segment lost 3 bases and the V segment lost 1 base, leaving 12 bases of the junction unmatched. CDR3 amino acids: CASSLEGQGRKSRYNEQFF. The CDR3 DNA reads TGTGCCAGCAGTTTAGAGGGACAGGGGAGAAAGAGCCGCTACAATGAGCAGTTCTTC.

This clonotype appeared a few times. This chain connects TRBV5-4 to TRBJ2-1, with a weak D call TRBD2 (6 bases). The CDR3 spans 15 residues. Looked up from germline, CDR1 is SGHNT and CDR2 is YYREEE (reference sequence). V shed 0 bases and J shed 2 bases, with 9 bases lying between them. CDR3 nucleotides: TGTGCCAGCAGCTTGGAGTCTAGCGCCTACAATGAGCAGTTCTTC. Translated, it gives CASSLESSAYNEQFF.

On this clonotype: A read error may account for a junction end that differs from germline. The CDR3 here is CASSQDFGTRNEKLFF. The CDR3 DNA sequence: TGCGCCAGCAGCCAAGATTTCGGGACCCGTAATGAAAAACTGTTTTTT. The gene calls are TRBV2 and TRBJ1-4, with a tentative D call TRBD1 (5 bases). The CDR3 sequence is 16 residues long. Germline CDR1 is SNHLY and CDR2 is FYNNEI.